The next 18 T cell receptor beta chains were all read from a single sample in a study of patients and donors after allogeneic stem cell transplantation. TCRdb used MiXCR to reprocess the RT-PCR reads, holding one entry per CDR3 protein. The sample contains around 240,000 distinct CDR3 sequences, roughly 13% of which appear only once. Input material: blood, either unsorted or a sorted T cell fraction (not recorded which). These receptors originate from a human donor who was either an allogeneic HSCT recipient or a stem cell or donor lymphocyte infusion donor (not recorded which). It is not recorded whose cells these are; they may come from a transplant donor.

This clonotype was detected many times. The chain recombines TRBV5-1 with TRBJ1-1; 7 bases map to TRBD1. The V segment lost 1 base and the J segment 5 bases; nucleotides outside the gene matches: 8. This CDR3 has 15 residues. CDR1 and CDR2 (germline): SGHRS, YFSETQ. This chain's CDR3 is CASSLSAQGVTEAFF. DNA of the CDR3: TGCGCCAGCAGCTTGTCAGCGCAGGGGGTAACTGAAGCTTTCTTT.

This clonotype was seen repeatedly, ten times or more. The CDR3 reads CASRFGTMGSGELFF. CDR3 nucleotide sequence: TGTGCCAGCAGGTTTGGTACAATGGGATCGGGGGAGCTGTTTTTT. J is TRBJ2-2 and V is TRBV12-3 or TRBV12-4; no firm D call. The CDR3 has 15 residues. The V and J ends lost 6 bases and 8 bases respectively, with 19 bases between them.

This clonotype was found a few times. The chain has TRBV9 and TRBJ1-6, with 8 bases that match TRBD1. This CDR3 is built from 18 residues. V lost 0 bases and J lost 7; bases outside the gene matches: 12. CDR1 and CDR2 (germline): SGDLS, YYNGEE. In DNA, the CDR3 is TGTGCCAGCAGCGTAGATGTCTTGGCAGGGGGCGTGAATTCACCCCTCCACTTT. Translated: CASSVDVLAGGVNSPLHF.

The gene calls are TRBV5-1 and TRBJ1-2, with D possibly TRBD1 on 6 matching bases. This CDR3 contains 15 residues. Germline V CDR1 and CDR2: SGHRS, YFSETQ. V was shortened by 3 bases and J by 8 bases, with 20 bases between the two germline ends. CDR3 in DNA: TGCGCCAGCAGCTCAAATGGGGACAAGGTCCTAGGCTACACCTTC. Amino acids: CASSSNGDKVLGYTF.

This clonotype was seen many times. CDR3 in DNA: TGCGCCAGCAGCCAGGACGGTCTCGTACAAGTTTCCTCCTATAATTCACCCCTCCACTTT. Protein: CASSQDGLVQVSSYNSPLHF. J is TRBJ1-6 and V is TRBV4-1; D is unresolved. This CDR3 spans 20 amino acids. The V end lost 3 bases, the J end lost 0 bases, and 21 bases lay between the germline ends. Germline V gene sequence: CDR1 MGHRA, CDR2 YSYEKL.

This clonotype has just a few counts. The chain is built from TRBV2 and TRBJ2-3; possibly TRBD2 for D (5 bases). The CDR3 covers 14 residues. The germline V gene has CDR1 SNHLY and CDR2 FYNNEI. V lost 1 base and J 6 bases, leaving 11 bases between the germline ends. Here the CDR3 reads CASSEGGLRDTQYF. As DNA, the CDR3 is TGTGCCAGCAGTGAAGGCGGGCTCAGGGATACGCAGTATTTT.

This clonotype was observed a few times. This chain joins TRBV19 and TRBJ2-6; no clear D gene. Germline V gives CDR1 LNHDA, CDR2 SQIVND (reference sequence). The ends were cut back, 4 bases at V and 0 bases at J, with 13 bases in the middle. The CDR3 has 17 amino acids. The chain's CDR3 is CASSTMAVGSGANVLTF. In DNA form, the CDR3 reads TGTGCCAGTAGTACCATGGCCGTTGGCTCTGGGGCCAACGTCCTGACTTTC.

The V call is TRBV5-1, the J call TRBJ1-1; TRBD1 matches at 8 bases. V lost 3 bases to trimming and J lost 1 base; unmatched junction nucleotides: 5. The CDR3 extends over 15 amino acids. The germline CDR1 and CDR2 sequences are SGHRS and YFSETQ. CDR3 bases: TGCGCCAGCAGCTGGGCCGGGACAGGGAACACTGAAGCTTTCTTT. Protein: CASSWAGTGNTEAFF.

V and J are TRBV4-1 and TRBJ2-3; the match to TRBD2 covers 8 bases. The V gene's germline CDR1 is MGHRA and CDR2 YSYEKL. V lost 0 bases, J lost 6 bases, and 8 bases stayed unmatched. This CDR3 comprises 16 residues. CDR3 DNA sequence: TGCGCCAGCAGCCAAGATCTAGGTAGCGGGGTTGATACGCAGTATTTT. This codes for CASSQDLGSGVDTQYF.

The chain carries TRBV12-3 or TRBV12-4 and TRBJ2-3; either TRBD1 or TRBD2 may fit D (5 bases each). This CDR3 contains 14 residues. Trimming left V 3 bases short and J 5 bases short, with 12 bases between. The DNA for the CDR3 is TGTGCCAGCAGTTTCGGGGCCGCGGGAGATACGCAGTATTTT. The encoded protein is CASSFGAAGDTQYF.

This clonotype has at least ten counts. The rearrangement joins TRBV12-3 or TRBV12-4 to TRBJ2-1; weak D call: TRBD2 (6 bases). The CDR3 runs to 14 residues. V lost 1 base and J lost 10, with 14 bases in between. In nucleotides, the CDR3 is TGTGCCAGCAGTTTAGGGGATCATGGGAGGGAGCAGTTCTTC. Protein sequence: CASSLGDHGREQFF.

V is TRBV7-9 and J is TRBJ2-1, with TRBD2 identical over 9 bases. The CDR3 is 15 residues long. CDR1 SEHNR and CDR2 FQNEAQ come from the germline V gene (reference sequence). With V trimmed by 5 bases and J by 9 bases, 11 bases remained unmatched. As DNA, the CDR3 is TGTGCCAGCAGCCCGACCGGGACTAGCCCTATTGAGCAGTTCTTC. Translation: CASSPTGTSPIEQFF.

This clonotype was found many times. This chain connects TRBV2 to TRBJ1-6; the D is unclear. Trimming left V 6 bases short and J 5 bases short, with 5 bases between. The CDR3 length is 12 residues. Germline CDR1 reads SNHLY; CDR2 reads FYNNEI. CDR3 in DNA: TGTGCCAGCAGACAGAATAATTCACCCCTCCACTTT. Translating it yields CASRQNNSPLHF.

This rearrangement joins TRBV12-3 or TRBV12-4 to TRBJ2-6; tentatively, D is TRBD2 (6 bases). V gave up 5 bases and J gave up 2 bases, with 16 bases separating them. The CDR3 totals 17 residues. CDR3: CASSLGGGAAGANVLTF. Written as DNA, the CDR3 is TGTGCCAGCAGTCTAGGTGGCGGGGCGGCTGGGGCCAACGTCCTGACTTTC.

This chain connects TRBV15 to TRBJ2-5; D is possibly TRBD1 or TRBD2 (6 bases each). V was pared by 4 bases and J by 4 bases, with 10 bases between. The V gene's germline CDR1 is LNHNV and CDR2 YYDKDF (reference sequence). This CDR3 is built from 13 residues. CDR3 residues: CATSKGGLETQYF. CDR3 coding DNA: TGTGCCACCAGCAAAGGGGGGCTAGAGACCCAGTACTTC. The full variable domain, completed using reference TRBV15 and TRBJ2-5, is DAMVIQNPRYQVTQFGKPVTLSCSQTLNHNVMYWYQQKSSQAPKLLFHYYDKDFNNEADTPDNFQSRRPNTSFCFLDIRSPGLGDTAMYLCATSKGGLETQYFGPGTRLLVL.

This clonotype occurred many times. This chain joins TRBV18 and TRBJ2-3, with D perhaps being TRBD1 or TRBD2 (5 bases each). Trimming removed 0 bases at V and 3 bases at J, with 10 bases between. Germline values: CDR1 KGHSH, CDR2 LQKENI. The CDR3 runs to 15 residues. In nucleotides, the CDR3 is TGTGCCAGCTCACCACCCCAGGGACGGACAGATACGCAGTATTTT. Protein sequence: CASSPPQGRTDTQYF.

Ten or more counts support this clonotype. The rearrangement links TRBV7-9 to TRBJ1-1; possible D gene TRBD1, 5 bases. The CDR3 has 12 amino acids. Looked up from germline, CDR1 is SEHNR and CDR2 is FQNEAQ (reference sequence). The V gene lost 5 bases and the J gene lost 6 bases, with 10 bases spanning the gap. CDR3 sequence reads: CASSLTGPEAFF. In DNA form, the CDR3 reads TGTGCCAGCAGCCTAACGGGACCTGAAGCTTTCTTT.

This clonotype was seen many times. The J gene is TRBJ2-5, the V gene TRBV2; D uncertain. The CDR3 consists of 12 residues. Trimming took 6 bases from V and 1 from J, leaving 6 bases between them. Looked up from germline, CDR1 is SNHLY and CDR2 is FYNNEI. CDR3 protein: CASRTFQETQYF. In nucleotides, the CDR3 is TGTGCCAGCAGGACTTTCCAAGAGACCCAGTACTTC. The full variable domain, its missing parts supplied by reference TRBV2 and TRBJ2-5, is EPEVTQTPSHQVTQMGQEVILRCVPISNHLYFYWYRQILGQKVEFLVSFYNNEISEKSEIFDDQFSVERPDGSNFTLKIRSTKLEDSAMYFCASRTFQETQYFGPGTRLLVL.